Listed below are T cell receptor beta chains from one sample, sequenced in a study of human T cells and chemical hapten exposure. TCRdb redid the calling of the RACE reads with MiXCR, one entry per CDR3 protein. The table has fewer than 200,000 distinct CDR3 sequences, approximately 20% seen once. Sequences were derived from whole blood, sampled in connection with sensitization to the hapten diphenylcyclopropenone (DPC). Source of these receptors: a woman in her forties or fifties with alopecia areata. Some clones in this sample may be carry-over from other donors' samples. CDR3s include the opening cysteine and the closing phenylalanine or tryptophan. A D gene is named only where the DNA matches it firmly. Clone sizes are given selectively: once, few, many, or a class where the clone is expanded.

D gene | clone size | J gene | V gene | CDR3 DNA | CDR3 protein
TRBD2 | NA | TRBJ2-3 | TRBV7-8 | TGTGCCAGCAGCTTGGGTTTGACAGACGTGCGGGGACTAGTGTTAGGGGACACAGATACGCAGTATTTT | CASSLGLTDVRGLVLGDTDTQYF
NA | few | TRBJ2-1 | TRBV4-2 | TGTGCCAGCAGCCAAGATCACGGGAATGAGCAGTTCTTC | CASSQDHGNEQFF
TRBD1 | NA | TRBJ2-1 | TRBV5-1 | TGCGCCAGCAGCTTGACTCCGGGACAGGGGGCGGACAATGAGCAGTTCTTC | CASSLTPGQGADNEQFF
NA | NA | TRBJ2-6 | TRBV7-3 | TGTGCCAGCAGCTTAAGCCCCGGGTTATCTGGGGCCAACGTCCTGACTTTC | CASSLSPGLSGANVLTF
NA | NA | TRBJ2-2 | TRBV6-1 | TGTGCCAGCAGTGAAGGGAGAGCCGGGGAGCTGTTTTTT | CASSEGRAGELFF
NA | NA | TRBJ1-5 | TRBV5-5 | TGTGCCAGCAGCTTGGATAACAGCCATCAGCCCCAGCATTTT | CASSLDNSHQPQHF
NA | NA | TRBJ2-3 | TRBV4-2 | TGTGCCAGCAGCCAAACTACCGGCCGATTGGTAGGGGATACGCAGTATTTT | CASSQTTGRLVGDTQYF
TRBD1 | many | TRBJ1-5 | TRBV29-1 | TGCAGCGTACTAGACGGACAGGGAGCTAATCAGCCCCAGCATTTT | CSVLDGQGANQPQHF
NA | few | TRBJ2-6 | TRBV29-1 | TGCAGCGTGCGCACCTCTGGGGCCAACGTCCTGACTTTC | CSVRTSGANVLTF
TRBD2 | few | TRBJ2-2 | TRBV7-9 | TGTGCCAGCAGCGTCGAACTAGCGGGAGGAACGGGGGAGCTGTTTTTT | CASSVELAGGTGELFF
NA | NA | TRBJ1-1 | TRBV13 | TGTGCCAGCAGCTCGTCTCGGGGTGGCGCTGAAGCTTTCTTT | CASSSSRGGAEAFF
NA | NA | TRBJ2-1 | TRBV7-3 | TGTGCCAGCAGCCAAGGGCTAGGGACTGAGCAGTTCTTC | CASSQGLGTEQFF
TRBD2 | NA | TRBJ2-1 | TRBV19 | TGTGCCAGTAGTATGAGCGGGAGCCCTTACAATGAGCAGTTCTTC | CASSMSGSPYNEQFF